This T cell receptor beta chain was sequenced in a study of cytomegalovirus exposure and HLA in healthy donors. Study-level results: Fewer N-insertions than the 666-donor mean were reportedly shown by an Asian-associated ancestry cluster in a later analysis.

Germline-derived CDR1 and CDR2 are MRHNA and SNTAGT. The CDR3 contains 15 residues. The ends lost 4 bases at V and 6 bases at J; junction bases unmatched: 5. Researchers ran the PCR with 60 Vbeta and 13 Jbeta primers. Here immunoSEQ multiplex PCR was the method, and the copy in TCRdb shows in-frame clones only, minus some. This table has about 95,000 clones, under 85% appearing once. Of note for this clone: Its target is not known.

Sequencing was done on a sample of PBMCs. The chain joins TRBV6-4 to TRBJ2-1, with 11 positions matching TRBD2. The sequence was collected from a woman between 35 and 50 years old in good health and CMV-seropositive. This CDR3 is CASSARTSGPNEQFF. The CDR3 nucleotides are TGTGCCAGCAGTGCCCGGACTAGCGGGCCCAATGAGCAGTTCTTC.